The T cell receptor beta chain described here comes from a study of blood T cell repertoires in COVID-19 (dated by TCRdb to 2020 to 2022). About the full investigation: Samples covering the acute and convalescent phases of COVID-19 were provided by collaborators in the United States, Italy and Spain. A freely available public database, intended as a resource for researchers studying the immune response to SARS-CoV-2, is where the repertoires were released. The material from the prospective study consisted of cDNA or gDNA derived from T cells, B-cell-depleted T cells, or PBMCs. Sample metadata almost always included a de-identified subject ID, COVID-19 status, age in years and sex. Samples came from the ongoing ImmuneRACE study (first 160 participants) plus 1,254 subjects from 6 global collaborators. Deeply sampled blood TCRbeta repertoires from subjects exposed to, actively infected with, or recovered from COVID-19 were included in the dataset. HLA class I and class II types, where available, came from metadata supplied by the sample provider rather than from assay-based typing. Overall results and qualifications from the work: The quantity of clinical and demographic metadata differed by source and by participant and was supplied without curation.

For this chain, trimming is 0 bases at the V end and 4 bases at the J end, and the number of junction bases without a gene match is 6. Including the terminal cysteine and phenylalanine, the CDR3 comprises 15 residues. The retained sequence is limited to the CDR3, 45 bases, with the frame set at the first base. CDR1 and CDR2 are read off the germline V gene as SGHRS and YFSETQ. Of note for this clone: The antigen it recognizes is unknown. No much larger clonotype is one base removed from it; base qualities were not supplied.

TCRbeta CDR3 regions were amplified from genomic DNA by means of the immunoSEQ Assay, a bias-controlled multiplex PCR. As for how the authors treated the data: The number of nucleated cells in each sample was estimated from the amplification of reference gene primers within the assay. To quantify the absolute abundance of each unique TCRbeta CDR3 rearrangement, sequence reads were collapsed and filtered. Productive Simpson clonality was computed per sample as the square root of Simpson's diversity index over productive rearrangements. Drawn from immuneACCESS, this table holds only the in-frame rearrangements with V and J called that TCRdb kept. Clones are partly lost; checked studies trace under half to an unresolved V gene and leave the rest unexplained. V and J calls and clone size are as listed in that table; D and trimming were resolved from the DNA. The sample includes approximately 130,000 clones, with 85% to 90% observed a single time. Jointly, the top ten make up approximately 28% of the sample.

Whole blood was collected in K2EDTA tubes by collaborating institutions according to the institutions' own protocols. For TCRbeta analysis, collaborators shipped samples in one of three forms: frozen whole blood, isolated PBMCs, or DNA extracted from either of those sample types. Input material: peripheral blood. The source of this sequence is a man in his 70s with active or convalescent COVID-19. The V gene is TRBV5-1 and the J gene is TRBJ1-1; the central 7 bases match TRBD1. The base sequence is TGCGCCAGCAGCTTGGCCGGTTCAGGGGGCACTGAAGCTTTCTTT. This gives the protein CASSLAGSGGTEAFF.